These 24 T cell receptor beta chains were sequenced from one sample in a study of T cell responses to AZD1222 COVID-19 vaccine. Libraries were prepared by immunoSEQ multiplex PCR; TCRdb keeps only in-frame clonotypes and omits some of them. The top ten hold 5% of the sample, which has about 97,000 clones, 86% seen once. Sample: peripheral blood, taken on day 0 of AZD1222 vaccination. Receptors were obtained from an adult in good health.

Only one count was recorded for this clone. This chain connects TRBV28 to TRBJ1-1, with D unclear. Germline CDR1 is MDHEN and CDR2 is SYDVKM. With 7 bases removed from V and 10 bases from J, the gap between germline ends came to 25 bases. This CDR3 region has 15 residues. CDR3 sequence: CASISSPDAPEGAFF. CDR3 in DNA: TGTGCCAGCATCTCTTCCCCGGACGCCCCCGAGGGAGCTTTCTTT.

V usage is TRBV12-3 or TRBV12-4 and J usage is TRBJ2-1, with D unresolved. CDR3 length: 13 residues. V was shortened by 3 bases and J by 4 bases, with 7 bases between the two germline ends. CDR3 sequence: CASSFTEYNEQFF. CDR3 bases: TGTGCCAGCAGTTTTACAGAATACAATGAGCAGTTCTTC.

The chain employs TRBV2 and TRBJ1-1; D may be TRBD1 (5 bases). The germline V gene encodes CDR1 SNHLY and CDR2 FYNNEI. The CDR3 is 15 residues long. Trimming took 6 bases from V and 6 from J, leaving 20 bases between them. DNA of the CDR3: TGTGCCAGCAGAAGGGACGGGGGGGTTGTCGCTGAAGCTTTCTTT. It is translated as CASRRDGGVVAEAFF. The whole variable domain, filled in from reference TRBV2 and TRBJ1-1, reads EPEVTQTPSHQVTQMGQEVILRCVPISNHLYFYWYRQILGQKVEFLVSFYNNEISEKSEIFDDQFSVERPDGSNFTLKIRSTKLEDSAMYFCASRRDGGVVAEAFFGQGTRLTVV.

This clone was counted a few times. The chain uses TRBV28 and TRBJ1-5; D gene uncertain. CDR3 length: 14 residues. V lost 6 bases and J 1 base, leaving 10 bases between the germline ends. Germline V gene data show CDR1 as MDHEN and CDR2 as SYDVKM. The DNA of the CDR3 is TGTGCCAGCAGGGGCAAGGCGAGCAATCAGCCCCAGCATTTT. This translates into CASRGKASNQPQHF.

This chain joins TRBV9 and TRBJ1-1; tentative D call: TRBD1 (6 bases). CDR3 length: 15 residues. V was clipped by 0 bases and J by 4 bases, with 13 bases between them. The V gene's germline CDR1 is SGDLS and CDR2 YYNGEE. In DNA, the CDR3 is TGTGCCAGCAGCGTAGCTCAGGGAGGGGGCACTGAAGCTTTCTTT. It specifies CASSVAQGGGTEAFF.

This clone has just a few counts. This chain connects TRBV28 to TRBJ1-2; D not resolved. Trimming took off 6 bases at V and 2 bases at J, with 25 bases between the two ends. CDR3 length equals 18 residues. CDR1 MDHEN and CDR2 SYDVKM come from the germline V gene. CDR3 loop: CASRILLPPRTVNYGYTF. CDR3 DNA: TGTGCCAGCAGAATACTCCTACCCCCCCGAACAGTGAACTATGGCTACACCTTC.

The chain carries TRBV7-2 and TRBJ1-2, with 10 nucleotides matching TRBD1. From germline, CDR1 is SGHTA and CDR2 FQGNSA. V dropped 3 bases and J dropped 2; count of bases not matched to a gene: 6. The CDR3 contains 16 residues. CDR3 DNA sequence: TGTGCCAGCAGCTTCACAGCGGGACAGGGGAACTATGGCTACACCTTC. It translates to CASSFTAGQGNYGYTF.

The chain couples TRBV3-1 (or the pseudogene TRBV3-2) to TRBJ1-2; D gene ambiguous. V was trimmed by 1 base and J by 4 bases, leaving 7 bases between them. The CDR3 contains 13 residues. The germline V gene has CDR1 LGHDT and CDR2 YNNKEL (reference sequence). CDR3 amino acids: CASSQVQTYGYTF. The CDR3 DNA follows: TGTGCCAGCAGCCAAGTGCAGACCTATGGCTACACCTTC.

This sequence joins TRBV6-2 or TRBV6-3 and TRBJ1-1; tentative D call: TRBD1 (6 bases). The CDR3 runs 13 residues. With 2 bases removed from V and 4 bases from J, the gap between germline ends came to 8 bases. Germline loops: CDR1 MNHEY, CDR2 SVGEGT. CDR3 loop: CASSYGQPTEAFF. CDR3 nucleotides: TGTGCCAGCAGTTACGGACAGCCCACTGAAGCTTTCTTT.

The chain recombines TRBV4-2 with TRBJ2-1, with no clear D. The CDR3 sequence is 11 residues long. Germline V gene sequence: CDR1 LGHNA, CDR2 YNFKEQ. The V end lost 0 bases, the J end lost 9 bases, and 3 bases lay between the germline ends. The CDR3 nucleotides are TGTGCCAGCAGCCAAGAGGTTGAGCAGTTCTTC. Translating it yields CASSQEVEQFF.

The V and J genes are TRBV11-2 and TRBJ2-7, with 8 positions matching TRBD2. Germline values: CDR1 SGHAT, CDR2 FQNNGV. V lost 5 bases to trimming and J lost 7 bases; unmatched junction nucleotides: 7. The CDR3 has 13 residues. CDR3 in DNA: TGTGCCAGCAGCCCGGGACTAGTGCGGGAGCAGTACTTC. Protein: CASSPGLVREQYF.

This chain uses TRBV6-5 with TRBJ2-7, with D possibly matching TRBD1 (6 bases). Germline V gene sequence: CDR1 MNHEY, CDR2 SVGAGI. The CDR3 is made up of 14 amino acids. Trimming took off 4 bases at V and 4 bases at J, with 14 bases between the two ends. This chain's CDR3 is CASSSGPGVYEQYF. CDR3 nucleotide sequence: TGTGCCAGCAGTTCGGGACCAGGGGTATACGAGCAGTACTTC.

The gene calls are TRBV9 and TRBJ2-7; either TRBD1 or TRBD2 may fit D (5 bases each). There are 15 residues in the CDR3. The germline gives CDR1 SGDLS, CDR2 YYNGEE. V was clipped by 0 bases and J by 1 base, with 11 bases between them. In DNA form, the CDR3 reads TGTGCCAGCAGCGTAGGTGGGACGCCTTCCTACGAGCAGTACTTC. Translation gives CASSVGGTPSYEQYF.

The rearrangement links TRBV6-5 to TRBJ2-6; D not resolved. The CDR3 loop spans 15 amino acids. Germline V CDR1 and CDR2: MNHEY, SVGAGI. Trimming removed 5 bases from V and 0 bases from J, with 8 bases in between. For the CDR3, the DNA is TGTGCCAGCAGTCTCAGTTACTCTGGGGCCAACGTCCTGACTTTC. It encodes CASSLSYSGANVLTF.

The rearrangement joins TRBV7-9 to TRBJ2-1; D remains unclear. The germline V gene has CDR1 SEHNR and CDR2 FQNEAQ (reference sequence). The V gene lost 1 base and the J gene lost 7 bases, with 8 bases spanning the gap. This CDR3 is built from 13 residues. The CDR3 spells CASSLVARNEQFF. The CDR3 nucleotides are TGTGCCAGCAGCTTAGTGGCCCGAAATGAGCAGTTCTTC.

This clone was detected once. The V call is TRBV29-1, the J call TRBJ1-3; D gene ambiguous. The CDR3 is made up of 16 amino acids. Germline assignment: CDR1 SQVTM and CDR2 ANQGSEA. Trimming stripped 1 base from V and 4 bases from J, with 17 bases between. The CDR3 sequence: CSVEGRLAVPGNTIYF. The CDR3 bases are TGCAGCGTTGAAGGACGACTCGCGGTCCCCGGAAACACCATATATTTT.

The J gene is TRBJ2-1, the V gene TRBV19, with 10 bases lining up with TRBD2. CDR3 length: 16 amino acids. The V gene end was trimmed by 5 bases and the J gene end by 7 bases; junction bases not matched to a gene: 11. Germline V CDR1 and CDR2: LNHDA, SQIVND (reference sequence). DNA for the CDR3: TGTGCCAGTAGTGGCCAAGCGGGGGGGCGAGGAAATGAGCAGTTCTTC. This gives the protein CASSGQAGGRGNEQFF.

The chain employs TRBV6-5 and TRBJ1-2; D unclear. Germline loops: CDR1 MNHEY, CDR2 SVGAGI. With 7 bases removed from V and 3 bases from J, the gap between germline ends came to 12 bases. The length of the CDR3 is 13 residues. The CDR3 coding sequence is TGTGCCAGCACCCTTGTCGGAGACTATGGCTACACCTTC. Its translation: CASTLVGDYGYTF.

CDR3 sequence reads: CASSFSGRTGELFF. CDR3 in DNA: TGTGCCAGCAGTTTTAGCGGGAGGACCGGGGAGCTGTTTTTT. The chain is built from TRBV27 and TRBJ2-2; the match to TRBD2 covers 10 bases. Germline trimming cut 3 bases from V and 5 bases from J; bases unmatched to any gene: 0. Germline V gene sequence: CDR1 MNHEY, CDR2 SMNVEV (reference sequence). The CDR3 totals 14 residues.

The chain employs TRBV2 and TRBJ1-6, with D possibly matching TRBD1 (5 bases). The germline V gene encodes CDR1 SNHLY and CDR2 FYNNEI. V was trimmed by 4 bases and J by 14 bases, leaving 15 bases between them. This CDR3 spans 13 amino acids. CDR3 in DNA: TGTGCCAGCAGTGTGGGGACTTTATCAACCCTCCACTTT. It yields the protein CASSVGTLSTLHF.

This chain joins TRBV5-1 and TRBJ2-5, with TRBD1 as a possible D gene (6 bases). The V gene lost 1 base and the J gene lost 5 bases, with 15 bases spanning the gap. Germline CDR1 reads SGHRS; CDR2 reads YFSETQ. The CDR3 contains 15 residues. Written as DNA, the CDR3 is TGCGCCAGCAGCTTGACCCCGGACAGTTCCGAGACCCAGTACTTC. This gives the protein CASSLTPDSSETQYF.

The J gene is TRBJ2-4, the V gene TRBV18; a weak D match, TRBD2 (7 bases). The CDR3 is made up of 15 amino acids. V lost 2 bases to trimming and J lost 8 bases, with 16 bases between them. From germline, CDR1 is KGHSH and CDR2 LQKENI. The CDR3 bases are TGTGCCAGCTCACCAGATCGGGGGGCTTCGGACATTCAGTACTTC. The encoded protein is CASSPDRGASDIQYF.

This clone was detected only once. The J gene is TRBJ1-4, the V gene TRBV6-5, with 10 bases matching TRBD1. V was clipped by 5 bases and J by 4 bases; unmatched bases: 4. The CDR3 extends over 15 amino acids. Germline values: CDR1 MNHEY, CDR2 SVGAGI. The CDR3 coding sequence is TGTGCCAGCAGTAACCGGGACAGGGGTAATGAAAAACTGTTTTTT. Translated: CASSNRDRGNEKLFF.

The J gene is TRBJ1-1, the V gene TRBV7-2, with D possibly being TRBD1 (5 bases). The V gene lost 5 bases and the J gene lost 0 bases, with 10 bases spanning the gap. Germline loops: CDR1 SGHTA, CDR2 FQGNSA. The CDR3 runs to 14 residues. The chain's CDR3 is CASSPGTVNTEAFF. CDR3 DNA sequence: TGTGCCAGCAGCCCCGGGACTGTGAACACTGAAGCTTTCTTT. Supplemented by reference TRBV7-2 and TRBJ1-1, the full variable domain reads GAGVSQSPSNKVTEKGKDVELRCDPISGHTALYWYRQSLGQGLEFLIYFQGNSAPDKSGLPSDRFSAERTGGSVSTLTIQRTQQEDSAVYLCASSPGTVNTEAFFGQGTRLTVV.